This entry lists 27 T cell receptor beta chains sequenced from one sample in a study of blood T cell repertoires in COVID-19. Sequencing was performed with immunoSEQ multiplex PCR; in TCRdb, only in-frame clones are kept and a portion is missing. The sample shows more than 200,000 clones, about 86% of them seen only once. The sequencing input was peripheral blood. The receptor source for this set is a man aged 30 to 39 with active or convalescent COVID-19.

This clone was observed once. J is TRBJ1-5 and V is TRBV6-1, with unresolved D. Germline V gene sequence: CDR1 MNHNS, CDR2 SASEGT. V was trimmed by 1 base and J by 2 bases, leaving 12 bases between them. This CDR3 spans 16 amino acids. The CDR3 bases are TGTGCCAGCAGTGAAGGACTGGCGAGGGGCAATCAGCCCCAGCATTTT. Translation gives CASSEGLARGNQPQHF.

The chain uses TRBV4-1 and TRBJ2-1; 10 bases agree with TRBD2. V gave up 3 bases and J gave up 6 bases; unmatched junction bases: 8. The V gene's germline CDR1 is MGHRA and CDR2 YSYEKL. This CDR3 is 16 amino acids long. The CDR3 here is CASSHQTSGVGNEQFF. CDR3 nucleotides: TGCGCCAGCAGCCATCAAACTAGCGGGGTAGGCAATGAGCAGTTCTTC.

The chain is built from TRBV2 and TRBJ2-7; weak D call: TRBD1 (6 bases). From germline, CDR1 is SNHLY and CDR2 FYNNEI. Trimming removed 10 bases at V and 0 bases at J, with 25 bases between. The CDR3 length is 17 residues. The CDR3 protein is CATYDGPGQKVSYEQYF. CDR3 bases: TGTGCCACCTACGATGGCCCCGGACAGAAAGTCTCCTACGAGCAGTACTTC.

This clone was counted only a few times. The rearrangement joins TRBV6-2 or TRBV6-3 to TRBJ1-4, with 9 bases aligning to TRBD1. The CDR3 contains 15 residues. In germline, CDR1 is MNHEY, CDR2 SVGEGT. J was trimmed by 8 bases and V by 5 bases; bases with no gene match: 9. Written as DNA, the CDR3 is TGTGCCAGCAGTCCGCAACAGGGGGCGGGAGAAAAACTGTTTTTT. Translation: CASSPQQGAGEKLFF.

This clone was found once. The rearrangement links TRBV12-3 or TRBV12-4 to TRBJ2-1; TRBD2 might be the D (6 bases). V was trimmed by 3 bases and J by 9 bases, leaving 12 bases between them. This CDR3 contains 13 residues. CDR3 region: CASSFASVGEQFF. CDR3 sequence (DNA): TGTGCCAGCAGTTTTGCTAGCGTAGGTGAGCAGTTCTTC.

The rearrangement uses TRBV7-2 and TRBJ2-7; the D is unclear. This CDR3 has 11 amino acids. Germline assignment: CDR1 SGHTA and CDR2 FQGNSA. V shed 5 bases and J shed 2 bases, with 4 bases lying between them. The CDR3 sequence is CASSPTYEQYF. As DNA, the CDR3 is TGTGCCAGCAGCCCCACCTACGAGCAGTACTTC.

The rearrangement uses TRBV21-1 and TRBJ1-1; TRBD1 was called by the table and not checked on the DNA. TRBV21-1 has pseudogene status. CDR3 size: 15 residues. The CDR3 bases are TGTGCCAGCAGCAAAAGGGCCAGGGTGAACACTGAAGCTTTCTTT. Encoded protein: CASSKRARVNTEAFF.

The chain carries TRBV19 and TRBJ2-5; D not certain. The CDR3 has 13 amino acids. Germline CDR1 is LNHDA and CDR2 is SQIVND (reference sequence). Trimming stripped 4 bases from V and 1 base from J, with 7 bases between. The CDR3 DNA is TGTGCCAGTAGTACATACAGCCAAGAGACCCAGTACTTC. Amino acid sequence: CASSTYSQETQYF.

The chain joins TRBV2 to TRBJ2-7; no reliable D call. Germline V lookup: CDR1 SNHLY, CDR2 FYNNEI. The CDR3 sequence is 11 residues long. The V and J ends lost 0 bases and 9 bases respectively, with 6 bases between them. The CDR3 loop is CASSEAGWQYF. The DNA of the CDR3 is TGTGCCAGCAGTGAAGCGGGCTGGCAGTACTTC.

The chain carries TRBV3-1 (or the pseudogene TRBV3-2) and TRBJ1-5; 10 positions agree with TRBD1. The CDR3 length is 15 residues. CDR1 and CDR2 from the germline V gene are LGHDT and YNNKEL (reference sequence). V gave up 4 bases and J gave up 2 bases; unmatched junction bases: 2. The CDR3 nucleotides are TGTGCCAGCAGCCTCGGGACAGGGGGCAATCAGCCCCAGCATTTT. Translated, it gives CASSLGTGGNQPQHF.

This chain links TRBV5-1 with TRBJ2-3, with 9 bases aligning to TRBD1. The CDR3 totals 14 residues. The germline V gene encodes CDR1 SGHRS and CDR2 YFSETQ. V trimming: 5 bases; J trimming: 5 bases; junction bases outside the gene matches: 6. DNA of the CDR3: TGCGCCAGCAGTTCTGACAGGGGGTTAGATACGCAGTATTTT. This codes for CASSSDRGLDTQYF.

The rearrangement joins TRBV6-6 to TRBJ1-5; no clear D gene. Germline V CDR1 and CDR2: MNHNY, SVGAGI (reference sequence). The CDR3 length is 16 residues. V lost 2 bases and J 0 bases, leaving 11 bases between the germline ends. The CDR3 bases are TGTGCCAGCAGTTACGCAGGTGGCCATAGCAATCAGCCCCAGCATTTT. It codes for CASSYAGGHSNQPQHF.

This clone turned up a few times. The chain uses TRBV11-2 and TRBJ2-7; the D gene is possibly TRBD1 (5 bases). Trimming took off 2 bases at V and 2 bases at J, with 7 bases between the two ends. Looked up from germline, CDR1 is SGHAT and CDR2 is FQNNGV. This CDR3 is 13 amino acids long. CDR3 nucleotides: TGTGCCAGCAGCTTATCACAGGCCTACGAGCAGTACTTC. This translates into CASSLSQAYEQYF.

The genes are TRBV19 and TRBJ2-2, with a possible D match to TRBD1 (5 bases). Germline assignment: CDR1 LNHDA and CDR2 SQIVND (reference sequence). This CDR3 is built from 15 residues. V was shortened by 3 bases and J by 0 bases, with 8 bases between the two germline ends. This chain's CDR3 is CASSIRTSNTGELFF. The CDR3 DNA follows: TGTGCCAGTAGTATTCGGACATCGAACACCGGGGAGCTGTTTTTT.

This chain uses TRBV2 with TRBJ1-4; 8 bases match TRBD1. Unmatched junction bases numbered 10, after V lost 4 bases and J lost 3 bases. Per germline, CDR1 SNHLY and CDR2 FYNNEI. The CDR3 has 17 amino acids. The CDR3 sequence: CASSAVDREAPNEKLFF. Written as DNA, the CDR3 is TGTGCCAGCAGTGCGGTGGACAGGGAGGCACCTAATGAAAAACTGTTTTTT. Using reference TRBV2 and TRBJ1-4 for the parts outside the CDR3, the full variable domain is EPEVTQTPSHQVTQMGQEVILRCVPISNHLYFYWYRQILGQKVEFLVSFYNNEISEKSEIFDDQFSVERPDGSNFTLKIRSTKLEDSAMYFCASSAVDREAPNEKLFFGSGTQLSVL.

The CDR3 is CASSTSGVMNTEAFF. CDR3 coding DNA: TGTGCCAGCTCAACCTCAGGGGTGATGAACACTGAAGCTTTCTTT. The chain couples TRBV18 to TRBJ1-1; perhaps TRBD1 as D (6 bases). V was clipped by 5 bases and J by 0 bases, with 13 bases between them. The CDR3 is 15 amino acids. Germline CDR1 KGHSH, CDR2 LQKENI.

V gene TRBV29-1 combines with J gene TRBJ1-4; D uncertain. Germline assignment: CDR1 SQVTM and CDR2 ANQGSEA. The CDR3 runs to 11 residues. V dropped 2 bases and J dropped 11 bases, with 9 bases sitting between them. CDR3 sequence reads: CSVERREKLFF. CDR3 nucleotides: TGCAGCGTTGAACGAAGGGAGAAACTGTTTTTT.

The rearrangement links TRBV27 to TRBJ1-2, with D possibly being TRBD1 (6 bases). V was shortened by 2 bases and J by 0 bases, with 10 bases between the two germline ends. There are 15 residues in the CDR3. Germline values: CDR1 MNHEY, CDR2 SMNVEV (reference sequence). CDR3 nucleotides: TGTGCCAGCAGTTTAAGGGGGAAAACTAACTATGGCTACACCTTC. Amino acids: CASSLRGKTNYGYTF.

In this sample, this clone turned up a few times. The chain links TRBV5-8 to TRBJ1-5; D is possibly TRBD1 (6 bases). V shed 2 bases and J shed 0 bases, with 9 bases lying between them. Germline CDR1 SGHTS, CDR2 YDEGEE. The CDR3 covers 15 residues. The CDR3 DNA reads TGTGCCAGCAGCTTACAGGGTTATAGCAATCAGCCCCAGCATTTT. This gives the protein CASSLQGYSNQPQHF.

V is TRBV3-1 (or the pseudogene TRBV3-2) and J is TRBJ2-5; 8 positions match TRBD2. The germline V gene encodes CDR1 LGHDT and CDR2 YNNKEL (reference sequence). Germline trimming cut 3 bases from V and 6 bases from J; bases unmatched to any gene: 6. The CDR3 covers 14 residues. In DNA, the CDR3 is TGTGCCAGCAGCCAGCCCGGGGGGGCAAAGACCCAGTACTTC. As protein: CASSQPGGAKTQYF.

This rearrangement joins TRBV27 to TRBJ2-2; TRBD1 matches at 7 bases. The CDR3 contains 16 residues. Per the germline V gene, CDR1 is MNHEY and CDR2 is SMNVEV (reference sequence). J lost 1 base, V lost 8 bases, and 10 bases had no gene match. CDR3 sequence: CASGTGTAMNTGELFF. DNA for the CDR3: TGTGCCAGCGGCACCGGGACAGCAATGAACACCGGGGAGCTGTTTTTT.

CDR3: CASSPQGSYGYTF. The CDR3 DNA is TGTGCCAGCAGCCCCCAGGGCTCCTATGGCTACACCTTC. The J gene is TRBJ1-2, the V gene TRBV12-3 or TRBV12-4, with D tentatively TRBD1 (5 bases). CDR3 length equals 13 residues. V dropped 6 bases and J dropped 4 bases, with 12 bases sitting between them.

This clone was found once. The chain employs TRBV27 and TRBJ2-7; a possible D gene is TRBD1 (6 bases). With 5 bases removed from V and 1 base from J, the gap between germline ends came to 18 bases. The CDR3 consists of 16 residues. The germline gives CDR1 MNHEY, CDR2 SMNVEV (reference sequence). The CDR3 protein is CASSAGSLGASYEQYF. The CDR3 DNA is TGTGCCAGCAGTGCAGGTTCTTTGGGGGCGTCCTACGAGCAGTACTTC.

This chain links TRBV6-2 or TRBV6-3 with TRBJ1-1; D remains unclear. Germline loops: CDR1 MNHEY, CDR2 SVGEGT. This CDR3 contains 15 residues. Trimming removed 2 bases at V and 3 bases at J, with 13 bases between. CDR3 residues: CASSYPPPGYTEAFF. In DNA form, the CDR3 reads TGTGCCAGCAGTTACCCTCCCCCGGGATACACTGAAGCTTTCTTT.

The V call is TRBV7-9, the J call TRBJ2-7, with no clear D. Per the germline V gene, CDR1 is SEHNR and CDR2 is FQNEAQ (reference sequence). V lost 3 bases, J lost 4 bases, and 7 bases lay in between. The CDR3 extends over 12 amino acids. In DNA, the CDR3 is TGTGCCAGCAGCTTCGGAGCATACGAGCAGTACTTC. Encoded protein: CASSFGAYEQYF.

This rearrangement joins TRBV3-1 (or the pseudogene TRBV3-2) to TRBJ1-2; D is ambiguous. The CDR3 has 15 residues. Looked up from germline, CDR1 is LGHDT and CDR2 is YNNKEL (reference sequence). Trimming removed 3 bases from V and 6 bases from J, with 17 bases in between. The CDR3 loop is CASSHPMAGTNGYTF. CDR3 in DNA: TGTGCCAGCAGCCACCCTATGGCAGGTACCAATGGCTACACCTTC.

The rearrangement links TRBV2 to TRBJ2-3, with D possibly being TRBD2 (6 bases). The CDR3 runs to 13 residues. V lost 5 bases to trimming and J lost 4 bases, with 10 bases between them. In germline, CDR1 is SNHLY, CDR2 FYNNEI. The CDR3 here is CASSRDLADTQYF. The DNA of the CDR3 is TGTGCCAGCAGTCGGGACTTGGCAGATACGCAGTATTTT.